Listed below are T cell receptor beta chains from one sample, sequenced in a study of regulatory T cells in long-lasting Graves disease. TCRdb re-called the multiplex PCR reads with MiXCR, one entry per CDR3 protein. Here the sample spans some 410,000 distinct CDR3 sequences, over 15% being singletons. These records were also assigned to another study, of T cells in Graves' hyperthyroidism and ophthalmopathy.

Sequencing was performed on peripheral blood mononuclear cells (PBMCs), taken at new diagnosis, from a patient treated with antithyroid drugs. Receptors were obtained from a woman between 25 and 40 years old with Graves disease. The CDR3 runs from the conserved cysteine through the conserved F or W. The D gene is left open where the match is weak. Some rows mark clone size as missing; the rest say once, few, many or name a class of expanded clone.

clone_size d_call j_call v_call cdr3_aa cdr3_nt
NA NA TRBJ2-7 TRBV5-1 CASSSPGSKYEQYF TGCGCCAGCAGCTCACCGGGATCTAAGTACGAGCAGTACTTC
many TRBD1 TRBJ1-2 TRBV27 CASSDGSGGNYGYTF TGTGCCAGCAGTGACGGTTCAGGGGGCAACTATGGCTACACCTTC
many NA TRBJ2-3 TRBV28 CASSLRTSTDTQYF TGTGCCAGCAGTTTGAGAACTAGCACAGATACGCAGTATTTT
many TRBD2 TRBJ2-1 TRBV3-1 CASSQLGLAGVRQFF TGTGCCAGCAGCCAACTAGGACTAGCGGGAGTACGACAGTTCTTC
NA TRBD1 TRBJ2-7 TRBV4-2 CASSPGQGHSREYDEQYF TGTGCCAGCAGCCCGGGACAGGGACATTCAAGGGAGTATGACGAGCAGTACTTC
many NA TRBJ1-1 TRBV5-1 CASTQTGGVGEAFF TGCGCCAGCACCCAAACTGGAGGCGTAGGTGAAGCTTTCTTT
many NA TRBJ2-3 TRBV20-1 CSASLWERFTDTQYF TGCAGTGCTAGTTTATGGGAGAGGTTCACAGATACGCAGTATTTT
once TRBD2 TRBJ2-7 TRBV7-6 CASSSRTSGSTGEQYF TGTGCCAGCAGCTCGCGGACTAGCGGTTCGACCGGGGAGCAGTACTTC
NA NA TRBJ1-5 TRBV28 CASIPPYSNQPQHF TGTGCCAGCATCCCGCCATATAGCAATCAGCCCCAGCATTTT
many NA TRBJ2-2 TRBV5-1 CASSLAEKRSTGELFF TGCGCCAGCAGCTTGGCCGAAAAGCGGTCGACCGGGGAGCTGTTTTTT
few TRBD1 TRBJ1-1 TRBV5-5 CASSFRQGGSEAFF TGTGCCAGCAGCTTCCGACAGGGAGGCTCTGAAGCTTTCTTT
NA TRBD2 TRBJ2-1 TRBV20-1 CSAMTSGHYNEQFF TGCAGTGCTATGACTAGCGGGCACTACAATGAGCAGTTCTTC
few NA TRBJ2-2 TRBV15 CATSRDRGNTGELFF TGTGCCACCAGCAGAGATAGGGGGAACACCGGGGAGCTGTTTTTT
many NA TRBJ2-1 TRBV18 CASSPKSPYNNEQFF TGTGCCAGCTCACCGAAATCTCCTTACAACAATGAGCAGTTCTTC
NA TRBD2 TRBJ2-1 TRBV4-1 CAGSQDPASGTYNEQFF TGCGCCGGCAGCCAAGATCCGGCTAGCGGGACCTACAATGAGCAGTTCTTC
few TRBD2 TRBJ2-7 TRBV20-1 CSAPHQRTSGSSYEQYF TGCAGTGCTCCCCACCAAAGGACTAGCGGGAGCTCCTACGAGCAGTACTTC
NA NA TRBJ1-2 TRBV30 CAWSIQGDYGYTF TGTGCCTGGAGTATACAGGGCGACTATGGCTACACCTTC
many TRBD1 TRBJ1-5 TRBV5-1 CASSLSGGSNQPQHF TGCGCCAGCAGCTTGTCAGGGGGCAGCAATCAGCCCCAGCATTTT
many NA TRBJ2-1 TRBV7-9 CASTRSGTTYNEQFF TGTGCCAGCACCCGGTCCGGGACCACCTACAATGAGCAGTTCTTC
many TRBD2 TRBJ2-1 TRBV12-3/TRBV12-4 CASRSGTNEQFF TGTGCCAGCAGGAGCGGGACGAATGAGCAGTTCTTC
many NA TRBJ2-2 TRBV9 CASSASTGELFF TGTGCCAGCAGCGCAAGTACCGGGGAGCTGTTTTTT
few NA TRBJ2-7 TRBV27 CASSLKGGGEQYF TGTGCCAGCAGTTTAAAAGGGGGAGGAGAGCAGTACTTC
many TRBD1 TRBJ1-1 TRBV28 CASSPWDRLFEAFF TGTGCCAGCAGTCCCTGGGACAGACTATTTGAAGCTTTCTTT
many TRBD2 TRBJ2-1 TRBV7-9 CASSPSGIAYNEQFF TGTGCCAGCAGTCCTAGCGGGATAGCCTACAATGAGCAGTTCTTC
many NA TRBJ2-7 TRBV28 CASRMGLSYEQYF TGTGCCAGCAGGATGGGACTTTCCTACGAGCAGTACTTC
few NA TRBJ1-1 TRBV19 CASSLPMSSLIEAFF TGTGCCAGTAGCCTACCCATGAGTAGCCTAATTGAAGCTTTCTTT
NA NA TRBJ2-1 TRBV9 CASSQEGTQSEKKQFF TGTGCCAGCAGCCAAGAAGGGACCCAGAGTGAAAAAAAGCAGTTCTTC
many TRBD1 TRBJ2-4 TRBV5-1 CASSGDRGRDIQYF TGCGCCAGCAGCGGGGACAGGGGTAGGGACATTCAGTACTTC
many NA TRBJ2-7 TRBV6-1 CASSRDSNYEQYF TGTGCCAGCAGTCGAGACAGCAACTACGAGCAGTACTTC
many NA TRBJ2-2 TRBV10-1 CASSGGHNANTGELFF TGCGCCAGCAGTGGAGGACACAATGCGAACACCGGGGAGCTGTTTTTT
many TRBD2 TRBJ2-3 TRBV7-2 CASSFSLLAGDTQYF TGTGCCAGCAGCTTTAGTCTCCTAGCGGGAGATACGCAGTATTTT
many TRBD2 TRBJ2-3 TRBV11-2 CASSQELADTQYF TGTGCCAGCAGCCAGGAACTAGCGGATACGCAGTATTTT
few NA TRBJ2-3 TRBV4-2 CASNWVGSAPDTQYF TGTGCCAGCAATTGGGTAGGGAGTGCCCCAGATACGCAGTATTTT